These 19 T cell receptor beta chains were all obtained from the same sample, sequenced in a study of T cell repertoires in cytomegalovirus infection. TCRdb reprocessed the reads with MiXCR, giving one entry per CDR3 protein. The sample lists approximately 550,000 distinct CDR3 sequences, more than 15% occurring once. The specimen was CD8+ T cells from PBMCs. The receptors come from a human donor in good health (CMV status not recorded). Some clones in this sample may be carry-over from other donors' samples.

The rearrangement links TRBV4-2 to TRBJ1-1; 8 bases align to TRBD1. The CDR3 runs 12 residues. Germline CDR1 LGHNA, CDR2 YNFKEQ. Trimming took 1 base from V and 8 from J; bases not matched to a gene: 0. The DNA of the CDR3 is TGTGCCAGCAGCCAAGGGGACAGGGAAGCTTTCTTT. It yields the protein CASSQGDREAFF.

The sample holds many counts of this clonotype. V gene TRBV28 combines with J gene TRBJ1-1, with D tentatively TRBD1 (5 bases). V lost 5 bases to trimming and J lost 2 bases, with 12 bases between them. Germline CDR1 is MDHEN and CDR2 is SYDVKM. The CDR3 contains 14 residues. CDR3 sequence (DNA): TGTGCCAGCAGTCCGACGACAGCCAACACTGAAGCTTTCTTT. It yields the protein CASSPTTANTEAFF. Filled out from reference TRBV28 and TRBJ1-1, the complete variable domain reads DVKVTQSSRYLVKRTGEKVFLECVQDMDHENMFWYRQDPGLGLRLIYFSYDVKMKEKGDIPEGYSVSREKKERFSLILESASTNQTSMYLCASSPTTANTEAFFGQGTRLTVV.

The rearrangement joins TRBV10-2 to TRBJ2-3; D tentatively reads TRBD1 or TRBD2 (5 bases each). Germline loops: CDR1 WSHSY, CDR2 SAAADI. CDR3 size: 15 residues. Deletions cut 4 bases from V and 3 bases from J, with 14 bases between. CDR3: CASSVPGTSTDTQYF. CDR3 DNA sequence: TGCGCCAGCAGTGTCCCCGGGACCTCGACAGATACGCAGTATTTT.

The sample holds a few counts of this clonotype. The J gene is TRBJ2-5, the V gene TRBV20-1; 9 positions agree with TRBD2. J gave up 2 bases and V 5 bases, and 12 bases lay outside the gene matches. This CDR3 has 16 residues. Germline assignment: CDR1 DFQATT and CDR2 SNEGSKA (reference sequence). The CDR3 nucleotides are TGCAGTGCTCGCTGGCGGGGGGGATCCTTTCAAGAGACCCAGTACTTC. This gives the protein CSARWRGGSFQETQYF.

V gene TRBV6-2 or TRBV6-3 combines with J gene TRBJ1-1; a weak D match, TRBD1 (5 bases). The CDR3 sequence is 12 residues long. CDR1 and CDR2 (germline): MNHEY, SVGEGT. V was shortened by 6 bases and J by 9 bases, with 14 bases between the two germline ends. CDR3 in DNA: TGTGCCAGCAGGAGGGGAGGGCGGCAAGCTTTCTTT. Protein sequence: CASRRGGRQAFF.

At least ten counts were recorded for this clonotype. This chain connects TRBV6-6 to TRBJ2-7; 8 bases are shared with TRBD2. The V segment lost 5 bases and the J segment 2 bases; nucleotides outside the gene matches: 8. The germline V gene has CDR1 MNHNY and CDR2 SVGAGI (reference sequence). The length of the CDR3 is 15 residues. CDR3 coding DNA: TGTGCCAGCAGTCCCGAGCGGGGGCACACCTACGAGCAGTACTTC. This codes for CASSPERGHTYEQYF.

The rearrangement links TRBV6-2 or TRBV6-3 to TRBJ2-7; D is unresolved. The germline CDR1 and CDR2 sequences are MNHEY and SVGEGT. Trimming took off 2 bases at V and 5 bases at J, with 16 bases between the two ends. The CDR3 runs to 15 residues. The CDR3 loop is CASSYRYPPPNEQYF. In DNA form, the CDR3 reads TGTGCCAGCAGTTACCGCTATCCTCCTCCTAACGAGCAGTACTTC.

V and J are TRBV6-6 and TRBJ1-2; no firm D call. The ends were cut back, 2 bases at V and 6 bases at J, with 13 bases in the middle. The CDR3 covers 14 residues. Germline V gene data show CDR1 as MNHNY and CDR2 as SVGAGI (reference sequence). The DNA for the CDR3 is TGTGCCAGCAGTTACGGACCCCAGGCCGATGGCTACACCTTC. Its protein is CASSYGPQADGYTF.

The chain recombines TRBV4-1 with TRBJ2-2; possibly TRBD1 for D (6 bases). The V and J ends lost 0 bases and 4 bases respectively, with 15 bases between them. Germline CDR1 and CDR2: MGHRA and YSYEKL. The CDR3 spans 17 residues. CDR3 amino acids: CASSQEGAGVGTGELFF. The DNA of the CDR3 is TGCGCCAGCAGCCAAGAAGGGGCAGGGGTGGGCACCGGGGAGCTGTTTTTT.

There are many counts of this clonotype. The J gene is TRBJ2-5, the V gene TRBV7-8, with D maybe TRBD2 (6 bases). Germline loops: CDR1 SGHVS, CDR2 FQNEAQ. CDR3 length equals 20 residues. V gave up 7 bases and J gave up 1 base, with 31 bases separating them. CDR3 nucleotides: TGTGCCAGCACCCCACTTTTGGGAGGCGGTAGCGGTAGATTCCAAGAGACCCAGTACTTC. Translated: CASTPLLGGGSGRFQETQYF.

The chain combines TRBV19 with TRBJ1-5; D not resolved. Germline V gene lookup returns CDR1 LNHDA and CDR2 SQIVND (reference sequence). V was trimmed by 7 bases and J by 2 bases, leaving 9 bases between them. The CDR3 is 13 amino acids. The CDR3 sequence: CASNMLGNQPQHF. CDR3 DNA: TGTGCCAGTAATATGCTTGGCAATCAGCCCCAGCATTTT.

This clonotype was observed at least ten times. V gene TRBV6-5 combines with J gene TRBJ1-1, with D possibly TRBD1 on 5 matching bases. The germline CDR1 and CDR2 sequences are MNHEY and SVGAGI. Trimming removed 2 bases from V and 6 bases from J, with 7 bases in between. The CDR3 is 12 amino acids. The CDR3 reads CASSYPGAEAFF. CDR3 nucleotide sequence: TGTGCCAGCAGTTACCCGGGGGCTGAAGCTTTCTTT.

This clonotype occurred a few times. Here the CDR3 reads CATTENYGYTF. The CDR3 region has the DNA TGTGCCACGACGGAAAACTATGGCTACACCTTC. The V call is TRBV10-3, the J call TRBJ1-2, with D unclear. V was shortened by 10 bases and J by 2 bases, with 8 bases between the two germline ends. Per the germline V gene, CDR1 is ENHRY and CDR2 is SYGVKD. There are 11 residues in the CDR3.

In this sample, this clonotype turned up many times. This chain connects TRBV5-6 to TRBJ2-3, with D tentatively TRBD2 (6 bases). Between the trimmed V and J ends, which lost 2 bases and 3 bases, there was a span of 10 bases. The germline gives CDR1 SGHDT, CDR2 YYEEEE. This CDR3 has 14 amino acids. CDR3 amino acids: CASSFRERTDTQYF. For the CDR3, the DNA is TGTGCCAGCAGCTTTCGGGAGAGGACAGATACGCAGTATTTT.

This clonotype has at least ten counts. The genes are TRBV7-9 and TRBJ1-4, with 8 nucleotides matching TRBD1. Trimming took 4 bases from V and 1 from J; bases not matched to a gene: 8. The germline CDR1 and CDR2 sequences are SEHNR and FQNEAQ (reference sequence). CDR3 length: 17 residues. This chain's CDR3 is CASSSLQGEKTNEKLFF. The CDR3 region has the DNA TGTGCCAGCAGCTCACTACAGGGGGAGAAAACTAATGAAAAACTGTTTTTT.

The gene calls are TRBV6-2 or TRBV6-3 and TRBJ2-1; unclear D gene. This CDR3 spans 14 amino acids. The germline gives CDR1 MNHEY, CDR2 SVGEGT. Trimming pared 6 bases from V and 1 base from J, leaving 10 bases between. CDR3 sequence: CASSYAVSYNEQFF. The CDR3 bases are TGTGCCAGCAGCTACGCTGTTTCCTACAATGAGCAGTTCTTC.

This chain joins TRBV6-6 and TRBJ2-1, with D perhaps TRBD1 (6 bases). This CDR3 contains 14 residues. Trimming took off 4 bases at V and 2 bases at J, with 9 bases between the two ends. Germline loops: CDR1 MNHNY, CDR2 SVGAGI (reference sequence). The CDR3 reads CASSFRDTYNEQFF. The CDR3 DNA is TGTGCCAGCAGTTTCAGGGACACCTACAATGAGCAGTTCTTC.

Note on this clonotype: It may be a read error: a sequence one base away is much more abundant. The chain recombines TRBV10-3 with TRBJ1-1; possibly TRBD1 for D (6 bases). There are 15 residues in the CDR3. Germline V gives CDR1 ENHRY, CDR2 SYGVKD. In DNA, the CDR3 is TGTGCCATCAGTGAGTCAACAGGGATGAAAACTGAAGCTTTCTTT. Amino acid sequence: CAISESTGMKTEAFF.

The V call is TRBV27, the J call TRBJ2-3; weak D call: TRBD2 (5 bases). The CDR3 has 15 amino acids. Trimming pared 4 bases from V and 1 base from J, leaving 12 bases between. CDR1 and CDR2 (germline): MNHEY, SMNVEV (reference sequence). CDR3: CASSSRARGTDTQYF. The CDR3 DNA sequence: TGTGCCAGCAGTTCGAGGGCTCGCGGCACAGATACGCAGTATTTT.